What follows describes a single TCR beta chain. The antigen it recognizes is unknown. Per-base quality was not reported, and no clone a single base away is much larger than it. This entry belongs to a study of OX40 agonist ivuxolimab in advanced cancers. Notes on the research overall: Ivuxolimab, which targeted the costimulatory receptor OX40 (CD134), was an agonistic, fully human IgG2 monoclonal antibody. Partial responses were achieved by three dose-escalation patients, of whom one had hepatocellular carcinoma and two had cutaneous melanoma. The monotherapy dose-escalation portion (N ≈ 50 patients) of the phase I ivuxolimab trial is reported in the paper. Intravenous ivuxolimab was administered to patients every 2 weeks at six dose levels: 0.01, 0.1, 0.3, 1.5, 3 and 10 mg/kg. The dose-escalation cohort was around 84% male with a mean age of around 64 years, ranging from roughly 20 to 80. Of the roughly 52 dose-escalation patients, hepatocellular carcinoma was present in about 20, melanoma in around 15, renal cell carcinoma in 9 and head and neck cancer in 9. Prior anti-PD-1, anti-PD-L1 or anti-CTLA-4 therapy was permitted, and checkpoint inhibitors had been received by 40% to 50% of dose-escalation patients. The purpose of peripheral TCRbeta sequencing was to test whether ivuxolimab changed TCR sequence diversity and led to clonal T-cell expansion.

The CDR1 and CDR2 encoded by the germline V gene (reference sequence) are GTSNPN and SVGIG. V was cut back by 7 bases and J by 7 bases, leaving a gap of 10 bases between them. CDR3 length: 11 amino acids, cysteine to phenylalanine. The entry retains the CDR3 DNA only, 33 bases that are in frame from base 1. Study-level results and caveats: Clonal expansion of both CD4+ and CD8+ blood T cells was observed from baseline to week 6 at doses 0.1 to 3.0 mg/kg. After ivuxolimab, CD8+ T cells had more expanded clones than CD4+ T cells on average. In partial responders in the 0.1-3.0 mg/kg groups, normalized peripheral clonal expansion was found to be among the lowest, especially among CD8+ T cells. The antigen specificity of the peripheral T cells that underwent clonal expansion was not determined. Low levels of normalized T-cell clonal expansion were also seen in some patients who did not respond.

Patients with autoimmune disease history or receiving systemic immunosuppression were excluded from the trial. Peripheral blood for TCR sequencing was drawn from every dose cohort at baseline, at cycle 4 day 1 and at cycle 7 day 1. Samples came from an open-label, multicenter, first-in-human phase I dose-escalation trial of ivuxolimab. Adults with locally advanced or metastatic head and neck squamous cell, hepatocellular, melanoma or renal cell carcinoma were enrolled in the trial. CD4+ and CD8+ T cells were sorted separately from peripheral blood before TCR sequencing. Genomic DNA was isolated from the sorted cells so that the TCRbeta CDR3 region could be sequenced. The immunoSEQ Assay was used to sequence the TCRbeta CDR3 regions. Not all clones reach the TCRdb copy of this immuneACCESS table, which keeps in-frame sequences only. Checked studies attribute under half of the gap to unresolved V genes and leave the rest unexplained. The sample records some 100,000 clones, approximately 90% of which are singletons. The top ten constitute about 0.31% of the sample.

The chain couples TRBV30 to TRBJ1-4; a tentative D call is TRBD1 (5 bases match). This sequence was found in an adult with an advanced solid tumor such as melanoma, head and neck, liver or kidney cancer. This material consisted of CD4+ or CD8+ T cells sorted from blood, taken in a trial of the OX40 agonist ivuxolimab. This receptor has the CDR3 CASQGSEKLFF. The nucleotides read TGTGCCTCTCAGGGTTCTGAAAAACTGTTTTTT.